This TCR beta chain was recovered during a study of cytotoxic CD8 clonotypes in ibrutinib-treated CLL. As for the study in general: Average yields of 255,043 productive templates and tens of thousands of productive rearrangements characterized the samples.

TCRdb's table, derived via immunoSEQ multiplex PCR, lists solely in-frame clones and lacks some. The table includes 270,000 or so clones, around 77% detected once. The TCR originated in a human donor with chronic lymphocytic leukemia. The sequencing used PBMCs, collected at disease progression, from a patient treated with ibrutinib.

Here the CDR3 reads CASSQDTGGPRASNLYGYTF. The CDR3 DNA sequence: TGCGCCAGCAGCCAAGATACCGGCGGGCCCAGAGCTTCAAATCTATATGGCTACACCTTC. This chain uses TRBV4-1 with TRBJ1-2; no firm D call. Germline CDR1 and CDR2: MGHRA and YSYEKL. V was cut by 0 bases and J by 5 bases, with 28 bases left in between. The CDR3 is 20 amino acids.